This TCR beta chain emerged from a study of T cell responses to AZD1222 COVID-19 vaccine. Background on the study: Second-dose schedules of about 4 or about 12 weeks were combined.

A note on this clone: Its specificity is not known.

Study outcomes and limitations: Increased Spike-specific TCR breadth and depth were observed after two AZD1222 doses. Reports indicate that nearly half of spike-specific TCRs are directed at unmutated variant regions.

Data came from immunoSEQ multiplex PCR; TCRdb stores just in-frame clones and leaves some out. The data hold approximately 71,000 clones, with more than 70% observed a single time. Germline V CDR1 and CDR2: SGHVS, FQNEAQ. The ends were cut back, 4 bases at V and 6 bases at J, with 19 bases in the middle. CDR3 length equals 15 residues. The specimen comprised peripheral blood, sampled on day 0 of AZD1222 vaccination. The receptor was derived from an adult in good health. The V call is TRBV7-8, the J call TRBJ2-7, with D perhaps matching TRBD2 (5 bases). CDR3 sequence (DNA): TGTGCCAGCAGCTCGGGTTTCGGGGTGGGGTCCGAGCAGTACTTC. Protein: CASSSGFGVGSEQYF.